These 32 T cell receptor beta chains were all obtained from the same sample, sequenced in a study of cytomegalovirus exposure and HLA in healthy donors. Profiling relied on immunoSEQ multiplex PCR, and the TCRdb table lists in-frame clones only, not all of them. The table lists about 160,000 clones, roughly 90% of them singletons. The sample consisted of PBMCs. These receptors all stem from a woman aged 25 to 39 in good health and CMV-seronegative.

The chain carries TRBV28 and TRBJ1-2, with D perhaps TRBD1 (5 bases). The length of the CDR3 is 14 residues. Germline V gene lookup returns CDR1 MDHEN and CDR2 SYDVKM. V was clipped by 6 bases and J by 5 bases, with 16 bases between them. The CDR3 sequence is CASSTSRDRYGYTF. The CDR3 DNA reads TGTGCCAGCAGCACCAGCAGGGACCGATATGGCTACACCTTC.

The chain couples TRBV5-8 to TRBJ1-1; D call uncertain. Germline CDR1 is SGHTS and CDR2 is YDEGEE. Trimming shortened V by 1 base and J by 0 bases, and 7 bases separated the two germline ends. CDR3 size: 14 residues. The CDR3 sequence: CASSLIDLNTEAFF. The CDR3 nucleotides read TGTGCCAGCAGCTTGATCGATTTGAACACTGAAGCTTTCTTT.

Only a few counts were recorded for this clone. J is TRBJ1-6 and V is TRBV13, with 7 bases fitting TRBD1. This CDR3 contains 15 residues. Trimming took 2 bases from V and 7 from J; bases not matched to a gene: 5. Looked up from germline, CDR1 is PRHDT and CDR2 is FYEKMQ (reference sequence). The CDR3 protein is CASSLMTGNNSPLHF. The DNA for the CDR3 is TGTGCCAGCAGCTTAATGACAGGGAACAATTCACCCCTCCACTTT. Supplemented by reference TRBV13 and TRBJ1-6, the full variable domain reads AAGVIQSPRHLIKEKRETATLKCYPIPRHDTVYWYQQGPGQDPQFLISFYEKMQSDKGSIPDRFSAQQFSDYHSELNMSSLELGDSALYFCASSLMTGNNSPLHFGNGTRLTVT.

V and J are TRBV9 and TRBJ2-1; 8 bases line up with TRBD1. The germline V gene has CDR1 SGDLS and CDR2 YYNGEE. The CDR3 contains 14 residues. V was clipped by 4 bases and J by 2 bases; unmatched bases: 2. CDR3 in amino acids: CASSTDRAYNEQFF. DNA of the CDR3: TGTGCCAGCAGCACGGACAGGGCCTACAATGAGCAGTTCTTC.

A single count supports this clone. The gene calls are TRBV27 and TRBJ2-1, with 10 positions matching TRBD2. J gave up 4 bases and V 6 bases, and 15 bases lay outside the gene matches. This CDR3 has 18 residues. Germline CDR1 and CDR2: MNHEY and SMNVEV (reference sequence). The CDR3 DNA sequence: TGTGCCAGCAGCCATGCATCGACTAGCGGGTGGTCTTACAATGAGCAGTTCTTC. Protein sequence: CASSHASTSGWSYNEQFF.

The chain links TRBV6-6 to TRBJ2-7; D might be TRBD1 or TRBD2, each matching 5 bases. V gave up 1 base and J gave up 7 bases, with 11 bases separating them. The CDR3 sequence is 13 residues long. Per the germline V gene, CDR1 is MNHNY and CDR2 is SVGAGI (reference sequence). DNA for the CDR3: TGTGCCAGCAGTTACTACGAGGGGTGGGAGCAGTACTTC. Amino acids: CASSYYEGWEQYF.

V is TRBV7-6 and J is TRBJ2-3; D uncertain. Trimming removed 2 bases from V and 0 bases from J, with 9 bases in between. The germline V gene encodes CDR1 SGHVS and CDR2 FNYEAQ. This CDR3 spans 15 amino acids. CDR3 nucleotide sequence: TGTGCCAGCAGCTTAACCCCGCGGAGCACAGATACGCAGTATTTT. Protein sequence: CASSLTPRSTDTQYF.

The gene calls are TRBV7-6 and TRBJ2-7, with D unresolved. Trimming stripped 1 base from V and 2 bases from J, with 12 bases between. In germline, CDR1 is SGHVS, CDR2 FNYEAQ. This CDR3 is 15 amino acids long. The CDR3, as DNA: TGTGCCAGCAGCTTAGAGGCAGGTGGGACCTACGAGCAGTACTTC. Its translation: CASSLEAGGTYEQYF.

This chain connects TRBV6-1 to TRBJ1-2; D is ambiguous. CDR1 is MNHNS, CDR2 SASEGT, per germline. CDR3 size: 12 residues. Trimming pared 5 bases from V and 2 bases from J, leaving 6 bases between. CDR3 bases: TGTGCCAGCAGTCAAAAGAACTATGGCTACACCTTC. It translates to CASSQKNYGYTF.

V gene TRBV25-1 combines with J gene TRBJ1-3, with unresolved D. V gave up 1 base and J gave up 0 bases, with 7 bases separating them. The length of the CDR3 is 15 residues. Germline CDR1 and CDR2: MGHDK and SYGVNS. The CDR3 spells CASSELGSSGNTIYF. The CDR3 region has the DNA TGTGCCAGCAGTGAATTGGGGAGCTCTGGAAACACCATATATTTT.

V is TRBV7-2 and J is TRBJ2-7; 8 nucleotides match TRBD2. V trimming: 5 bases; J trimming: 5 bases; junction bases outside the gene matches: 8. This CDR3 region has 14 residues. Germline-derived CDR1 and CDR2 are SGHTA and FQGNSA. The CDR3 is CASSQGLVSDEQYF. In DNA, the CDR3 is TGTGCCAGCAGCCAGGGACTAGTCAGCGACGAGCAGTACTTC.

The chain joins TRBV13 to TRBJ1-2, with TRBD1 identical over 8 bases. The CDR3 length is 14 residues. J gave up 7 bases and V 4 bases, and 8 bases lay outside the gene matches. Looked up from germline, CDR1 is PRHDT and CDR2 is FYEKMQ (reference sequence). Here the CDR3 reads CASSSPDRASGYTF. The CDR3 nucleotides are TGTGCCAGCAGCTCACCGGACAGGGCCTCTGGCTACACCTTC.

In this sample, this clone turned up once. The chain has TRBV7-2 and TRBJ2-7, with D unclear. Per germline, CDR1 SGHTA and CDR2 FQGNSA. V lost 5 bases and J 6 bases, leaving 11 bases between the germline ends. This CDR3 spans 12 amino acids. The CDR3 loop reads CASSLGTGEQYF. The CDR3 DNA is TGTGCCAGCAGCCTAGGAACGGGCGAGCAGTACTTC.

This rearrangement joins TRBV5-1 to TRBJ2-1, with 11 bases fitting TRBD2. J was trimmed by 8 bases and V by 5 bases; bases with no gene match: 9. The germline V gene has CDR1 SGHRS and CDR2 YFSETQ. The CDR3 spans 15 residues. The CDR3: CASRLLAGDSDEQFF. The CDR3, as DNA: TGCGCCAGCAGGTTACTAGCGGGGGATTCGGATGAGCAGTTCTTC.

The CDR3 DNA is TGTGCCAGCAGTCCTAGCGGGAGGTACGAGCAGTACTTC. Protein sequence: CASSPSGRYEQYF. V and J are TRBV28 and TRBJ2-7; 11 bases agree with TRBD2. The V gene's germline CDR1 is MDHEN and CDR2 SYDVKM. There are 13 residues in the CDR3. The V segment lost 5 bases and the J segment 4 bases; nucleotides outside the gene matches: 1.

This chain uses TRBV27 with TRBJ2-7; 10 nucleotides align to TRBD2. Unmatched junction bases numbered 6, after V lost 3 bases and J lost 4 bases. The CDR3 runs 15 residues. Germline V gene lookup returns CDR1 MNHEY and CDR2 SMNVEV (reference sequence). The CDR3 sequence is CASSFFGTSEYEQYF. The CDR3 nucleotides are TGTGCCAGCAGTTTTTTTGGGACTAGCGAGTACGAGCAGTACTTC.

The chain is built from TRBV28 and TRBJ2-7; 10 nucleotides match TRBD2. V was pared by 5 bases and J by 5 bases, with 3 bases of the junction left unmatched. The CDR3 is 13 amino acids. In germline, CDR1 is MDHEN, CDR2 SYDVKM. CDR3 sequence: CASSPGLANEQYF. CDR3 nucleotides: TGTGCCAGCAGTCCGGGACTAGCGAACGAGCAGTACTTC.

The gene calls are TRBV5-6 and TRBJ1-3; D not resolved. CDR3 length: 14 amino acids. Germline assignment: CDR1 SGHDT and CDR2 YYEEEE. V dropped 0 bases and J dropped 0 bases, with 4 bases sitting between them. The CDR3 DNA reads as TGTGCCAGCAGCTTGGTAGGCTCTGGAAACACCATATATTTT. It specifies CASSLVGSGNTIYF.

This chain joins TRBV7-8 and TRBJ1-3; no clear D. The V and J ends lost 5 bases and 0 bases respectively, with 17 bases between them. CDR3 length: 17 amino acids. Germline lookup yields CDR1 SGHVS and CDR2 FQNEAQ. CDR3 DNA sequence: TGTGCCAGCAGCCCTCCGACCGGAACCTTCTCTGGAAACACCATATATTTT. It specifies CASSPPTGTFSGNTIYF.

This sequence joins TRBV20-1 and TRBJ2-1; D ambiguous. CDR3 size: 11 residues. The V gene lost 4 bases and the J gene lost 10 bases, with 11 bases spanning the gap. Germline V lookup: CDR1 DFQATT, CDR2 SNEGSKA (reference sequence). The CDR3 nucleotides are TGCAGTGCTATTTTCCCCGGGGAGCAGTTCTTC. This gives the protein CSAIFPGEQFF.

The chain carries TRBV6-5 and TRBJ1-2; 7 bases map to TRBD1. The CDR3 is made up of 14 amino acids. In germline, CDR1 is MNHEY, CDR2 SVGAGI. Losses at the gene ends were 5 bases for V and 4 bases for J; bases not matched to a gene: 7. CDR3 DNA sequence: TGTGCCAGCAGTGACGAAGACAGGGTCTATGGCTACACCTTC. Its translation is CASSDEDRVYGYTF.

This clone came up once. This rearrangement joins TRBV11-3 to TRBJ2-1; the match to TRBD2 covers 8 bases. With V trimmed by 4 bases and J by 5 bases, 4 bases remained unmatched. The germline CDR1 and CDR2 sequences are SGHNT and YENEEA. The CDR3 is 14 residues long. The CDR3 nucleotides are TGTGCCAGCAGCTCCACTAGCGGACACAATGAGCAGTTCTTC. Protein product: CASSSTSGHNEQFF.

The J gene is TRBJ2-7, the V gene TRBV7-9; perhaps TRBD1 as D (6 bases). V was clipped by 1 base and J by 3 bases, with 10 bases between them. CDR1 SEHNR and CDR2 FQNEAQ come from the germline V gene (reference sequence). The length of the CDR3 is 14 residues. Written as DNA, the CDR3 is TGTGCCAGCAGCTTAGTTGGGGACAACTACGAGCAGTACTTC. Amino acids: CASSLVGDNYEQYF.

V usage is TRBV11-2 and J usage is TRBJ2-7; a possible D gene is TRBD2 (5 bases). Trimming shortened V by 2 bases and J by 3 bases, and 14 bases separated the two germline ends. Per the germline V gene, CDR1 is SGHAT and CDR2 is FQNNGV. The CDR3 runs 15 residues. The CDR3 bases are TGTGCCAGCAGCTTAAATCAAGGACTCTACTACGAGCAGTACTTC. The encoded protein is CASSLNQGLYYEQYF.

This clone was seen a single time. The chain combines TRBV6-5 with TRBJ2-7; 13 nucleotides match TRBD2. This CDR3 has 16 amino acids. Germline-derived CDR1 and CDR2 are MNHEY and SVGAGI. The ends lost 0 bases at V and 3 bases at J; junction bases unmatched: 2. CDR3 nucleotides: TGTGCCAGCAGTTACTCTGGACTAGCGGGAGTCTACGAGCAGTACTTC. Amino acids: CASSYSGLAGVYEQYF.

The J gene is TRBJ1-1, the V gene TRBV10-3, with D unresolved. Looked up from germline, CDR1 is ENHRY and CDR2 is SYGVKD. The V gene lost 0 bases and the J gene lost 7 bases, with 6 bases spanning the gap. The CDR3 sequence is 12 residues long. The DNA for the CDR3 is TGTGCCATCAGTGAGTCGTTAGGTGAAGCTTTCTTT. Translated: CAISESLGEAFF.

The chain has TRBV15 and TRBJ2-3, with a weak D call TRBD2 (5 bases). The germline V and J ends were trimmed by 5 bases and 6 bases, with 18 bases remaining between them. This CDR3 region has 15 residues. CDR1 and CDR2 (germline): LNHNV, YYDKDF (reference sequence). The CDR3 sequence is CATSPVMGVADTQYF. The CDR3 DNA reads TGTGCCACCAGCCCGGTGATGGGAGTAGCGGATACGCAGTATTTT.

The genes are TRBV5-1 and TRBJ1-4; D might be TRBD1 (5 bases). Looked up from germline, CDR1 is SGHRS and CDR2 is YFSETQ. Trimming shortened V by 4 bases and J by 5 bases, and 18 bases separated the two germline ends. CDR3 length equals 16 residues. The CDR3, as DNA: TGCGCCAGCAGCAGGGGCAGGGACCGATTAAATGAAAAACTGTTTTTT. Amino acid sequence: CASSRGRDRLNEKLFF.

The CDR3 DNA reads as TGTGCCAGCAGTCTTACAGGGGATGGTGGCTACACCTTC. It specifies CASSLTGDGGYTF. The chain uses TRBV2 and TRBJ1-2; 7 nucleotides match TRBD1. Germline assignment: CDR1 SNHLY and CDR2 FYNNEI. There are 13 residues in the CDR3. V lost 5 bases to trimming and J lost 7 bases; unmatched junction nucleotides: 7.

V gene TRBV7-9 combines with J gene TRBJ2-3; 7 bases fit TRBD2. CDR3 size: 14 residues. The V gene's germline CDR1 is SEHNR and CDR2 FQNEAQ (reference sequence). J gave up 0 bases and V 8 bases, and 5 bases lay outside the gene matches. In DNA form, the CDR3 reads TGTGCCAGCCGGGGGGAATTGAGCACAGATACGCAGTATTTT. As protein: CASRGELSTDTQYF.

The rearrangement joins TRBV6-5 to TRBJ2-1; D gene ambiguous. The germline V and J ends were trimmed by 0 bases and 3 bases, with 9 bases remaining between them. This CDR3 has 15 residues. CDR1 is MNHEY and CDR2 is SVGAGI in the germline V gene. CDR3 DNA sequence: TGTGCCAGCAGTTACTCGATGGCTAGCTACAATGAGCAGTTCTTC. Translation: CASSYSMASYNEQFF.

The genes are TRBV5-6 and TRBJ1-2; 7 nucleotides match TRBD1. The V gene's germline CDR1 is SGHDT and CDR2 YYEEEE. V shed 3 bases and J 1 base; nucleotides not matched to a gene: 12. This CDR3 contains 17 residues. CDR3 in amino acids: CASSSTGDASVNYGYTF. DNA of the CDR3: TGTGCCAGCAGCTCTACAGGGGACGCCTCGGTTAACTATGGCTACACCTTC. The complete variable domain, with remaining parts taken from reference TRBV5-6 and TRBJ1-2, reads DAGVTQSPTHLIKTRGQQVTLRCSPKSGHDTVSWYQQALGQGPQFIFQYYEEEERQRGNFPDRFSGHQFPNYSSELNVNALLLGDSALYLCASSSTGDASVNYGYTFGSGTRLTVV.